This note documents a single TCR beta chain sequence. This sample is drawn from a study of T cell responses to AZD1222 COVID-19 vaccine. Only in-frame clones appear in the TCRdb table, and some are missing; sequencing was by immunoSEQ multiplex PCR. This table has tens of thousands of clones, 70% to 90% appearing once. The ends lost 3 bases at V and 0 bases at J; junction bases unmatched: 4. The germline CDR1 and CDR2 sequences are SGHTA and FQGNSA. The CDR3 runs 15 residues. This chain connects TRBV7-2 to TRBJ2-7, with 8 bases fitting TRBD2. Source: peripheral blood, taken 28 days after the second AZD1222 dose. This TCR was sampled from an adult who received the AZD1222 COVID-19 vaccine. The CDR3 DNA is TGTGCCAGCAGCTTTCGCGGGGGGTTCTCCTACGAGCAGTACTTC. Translated: CASSFRGGFSYEQYF.